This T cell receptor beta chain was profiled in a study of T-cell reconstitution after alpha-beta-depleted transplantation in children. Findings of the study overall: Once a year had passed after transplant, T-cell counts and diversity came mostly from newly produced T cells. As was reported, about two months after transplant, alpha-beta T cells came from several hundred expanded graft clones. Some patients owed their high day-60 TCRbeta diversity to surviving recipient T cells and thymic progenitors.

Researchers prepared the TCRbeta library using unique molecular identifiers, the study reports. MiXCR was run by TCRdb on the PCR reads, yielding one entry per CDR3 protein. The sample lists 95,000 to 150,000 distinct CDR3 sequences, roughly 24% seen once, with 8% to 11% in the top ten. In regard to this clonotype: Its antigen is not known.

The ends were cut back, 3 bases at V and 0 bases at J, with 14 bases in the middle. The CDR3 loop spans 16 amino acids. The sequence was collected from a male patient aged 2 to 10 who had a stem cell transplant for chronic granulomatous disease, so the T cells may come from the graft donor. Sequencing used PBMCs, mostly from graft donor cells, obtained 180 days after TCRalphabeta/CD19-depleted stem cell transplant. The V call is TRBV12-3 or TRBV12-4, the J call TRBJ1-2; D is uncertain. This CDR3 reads CASSFLTNSPNYGYTF. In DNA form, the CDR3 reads TGTGCCAGCAGTTTCCTCACGAACAGCCCTAACTATGGCTACACCTTC.